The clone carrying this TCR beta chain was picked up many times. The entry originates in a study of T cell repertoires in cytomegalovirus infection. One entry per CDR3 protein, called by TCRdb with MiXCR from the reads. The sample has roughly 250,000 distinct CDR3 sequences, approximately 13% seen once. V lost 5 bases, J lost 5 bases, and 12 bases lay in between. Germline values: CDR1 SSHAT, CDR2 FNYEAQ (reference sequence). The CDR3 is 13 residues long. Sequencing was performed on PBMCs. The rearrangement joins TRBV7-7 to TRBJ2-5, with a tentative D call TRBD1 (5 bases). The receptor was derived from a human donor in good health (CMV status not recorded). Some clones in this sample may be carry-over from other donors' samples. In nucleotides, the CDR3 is TGTGCCAGCAGCAGTAGGGGAAGGGAGACCCAGTACTTC. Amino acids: CASSSRGRETQYF. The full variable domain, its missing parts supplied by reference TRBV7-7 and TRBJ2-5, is GAGVSQSPRYKVTKRGQDVTLRCDPISSHATLYWYQQALGQGPEFLTYFNYEAQPDKSGLPSDRFSAERPEGSISTLTIQRTEQRDSAMYRCASSSRGRETQYFGPGTRLLVL.